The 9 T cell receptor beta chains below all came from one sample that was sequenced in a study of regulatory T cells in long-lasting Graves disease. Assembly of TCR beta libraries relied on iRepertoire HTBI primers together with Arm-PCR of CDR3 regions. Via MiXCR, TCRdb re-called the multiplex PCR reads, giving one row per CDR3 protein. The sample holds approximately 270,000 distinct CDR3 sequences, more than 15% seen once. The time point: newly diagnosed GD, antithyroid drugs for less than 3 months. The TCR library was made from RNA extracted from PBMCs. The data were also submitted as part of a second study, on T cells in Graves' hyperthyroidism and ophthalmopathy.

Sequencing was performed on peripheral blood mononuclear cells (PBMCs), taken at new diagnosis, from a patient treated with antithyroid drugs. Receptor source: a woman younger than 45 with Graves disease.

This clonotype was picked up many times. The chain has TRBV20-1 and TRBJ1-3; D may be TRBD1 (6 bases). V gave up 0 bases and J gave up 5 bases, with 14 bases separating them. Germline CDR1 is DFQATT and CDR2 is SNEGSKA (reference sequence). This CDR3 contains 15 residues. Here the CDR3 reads CSARDGNRARNTIYF. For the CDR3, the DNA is TGCAGTGCTAGAGATGGGAACAGGGCCCGAAACACCATATATTTT.

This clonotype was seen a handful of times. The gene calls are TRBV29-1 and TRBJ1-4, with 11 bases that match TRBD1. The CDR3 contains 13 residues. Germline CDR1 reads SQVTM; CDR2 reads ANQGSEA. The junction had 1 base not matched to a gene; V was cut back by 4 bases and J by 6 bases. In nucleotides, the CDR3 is TGCAGCGTTGCGGGACAGGGGGATGAAAAACTGTTTTTT. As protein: CSVAGQGDEKLFF.

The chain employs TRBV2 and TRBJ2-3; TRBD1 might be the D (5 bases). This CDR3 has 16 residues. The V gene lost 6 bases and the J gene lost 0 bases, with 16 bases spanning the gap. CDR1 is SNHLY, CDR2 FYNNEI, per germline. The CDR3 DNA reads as TGTGCCAGCAGACGGATAGGGGTGACTAGCACAGATACGCAGTATTTT. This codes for CASRRIGVTSTDTQYF.

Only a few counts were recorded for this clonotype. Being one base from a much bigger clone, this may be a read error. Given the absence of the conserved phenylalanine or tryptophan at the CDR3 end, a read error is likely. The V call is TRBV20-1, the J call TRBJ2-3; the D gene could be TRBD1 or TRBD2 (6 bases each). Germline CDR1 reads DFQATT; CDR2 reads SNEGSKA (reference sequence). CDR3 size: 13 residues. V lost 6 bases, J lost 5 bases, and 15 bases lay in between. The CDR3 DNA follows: TGCAGTGCCTCATCGGGGGCTGGAGATACGCAGTATCTT. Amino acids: CSASSGAGDTQYL.

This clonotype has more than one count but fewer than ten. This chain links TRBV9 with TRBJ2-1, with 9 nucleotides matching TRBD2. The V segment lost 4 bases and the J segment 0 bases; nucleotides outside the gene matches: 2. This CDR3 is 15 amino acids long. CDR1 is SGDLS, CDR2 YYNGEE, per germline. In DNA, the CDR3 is TGTGCCAGCAGCATTAGCGGGAGCTCCTACAATGAGCAGTTCTTC. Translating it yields CASSISGSSYNEQFF.

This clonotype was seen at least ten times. The CDR3 DNA reads TGTGCCAGCTCACCATCGGTTAACGGGCAGTTCTTC. It is translated as CASSPSVNGQFF. This sequence joins TRBV18 and TRBJ2-1; D is unclear. CDR1 is KGHSH and CDR2 is LQKENI in the germline V gene. This CDR3 contains 12 residues. Trimming shortened V by 2 bases and J by 12 bases, and 11 bases separated the two germline ends.

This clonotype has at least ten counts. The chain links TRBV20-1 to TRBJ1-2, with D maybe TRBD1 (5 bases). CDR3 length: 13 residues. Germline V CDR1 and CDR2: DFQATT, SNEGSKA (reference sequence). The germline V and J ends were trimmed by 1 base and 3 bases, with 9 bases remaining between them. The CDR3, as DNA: TGCAGTGCTAGAGTGTCCAGGGACTATGGCTACACCTTC. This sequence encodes CSARVSRDYGYTF.

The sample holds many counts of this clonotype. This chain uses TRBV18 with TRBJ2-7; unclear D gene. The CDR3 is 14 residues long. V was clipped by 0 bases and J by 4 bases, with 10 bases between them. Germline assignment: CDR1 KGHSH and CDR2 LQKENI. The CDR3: CASSPPGIQYEQYF. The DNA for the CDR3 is TGTGCCAGCTCACCACCGGGGATCCAATACGAGCAGTACTTC.

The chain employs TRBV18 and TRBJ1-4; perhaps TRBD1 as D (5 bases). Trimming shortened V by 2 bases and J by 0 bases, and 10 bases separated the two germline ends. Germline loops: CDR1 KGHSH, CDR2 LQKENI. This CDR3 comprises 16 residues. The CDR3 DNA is TGTGCCAGCTCACCAGGTCAGGGCGCAACTAATGAAAAACTGTTTTTT. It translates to CASSPGQGATNEKLFF.